The present T cell receptor (beta chain) was sequenced within a study of response to subunit inactivated influenza vaccine. Germline lookup yields CDR1 MNHNS and CDR2 SASEGT. J was trimmed by 2 bases and V by 8 bases; bases with no gene match: 13. The CDR3 covers 16 residues. The study, taken as a whole, reports: Authors suggested few new T cells are recruited by each seasonal influenza vaccination.

This clonotype was picked up many times. Antigen specificity is unknown. MiXCR, applied by TCRdb to the RT-PCR reads, yields one record per CDR3 protein. The data contain over 400,000 distinct CDR3 sequences, over 10% of them singletons. The origin of this receptor is a man in his forties or fifties who received an inactivated influenza vaccine. Sequenced here: PBMCs from blood, sampled 40 to 50 days after vaccination. The chain combines TRBV6-1 with TRBJ2-3; 7 nucleotides line up with TRBD2. The CDR3 DNA is TGTGCCAGCCGGGCGAATTCGCTAGCGGACACAGATACGCAGTATTTT. As protein: CASRANSLADTDTQYF.